This T cell receptor beta chain appears in the sequencing data of a study of cytomegalovirus exposure and HLA in healthy donors. Study outcomes and limitations: Later analysis showed TCR association rates varying by HLA locus, highest for DRB1 and lowest for HLA-C. Being productive about 87% or about 30% of the time was typical of most TCR beta V segments in an earlier analysis.

The CDR3 contains 14 residues. The V gene's germline CDR1 is SEHNR and CDR2 FQNEAQ (reference sequence). Trimming cost V 4 bases and J 5 bases; bases outside gene matches: 4. Notes on this clone: What it binds is not known.

PCR involved 60 Vbeta and 13 Jbeta primers. Assay used: immunoSEQ multiplex PCR; TCRdb lists only in-frame clones, some missing. The table shows about 200,000 clones, with 70% to 80% occurring only once. Sequenced input: PBMCs. This receptor was identified in a girl between 5 and 17 years old in good health and CMV-seropositive. The chain carries TRBV7-9 and TRBJ2-7, with 11 bases identical to TRBD2. The CDR3 here is CASSYSGGADEQYF. The CDR3 DNA reads TGTGCCAGCAGCTATAGCGGGGGGGCGGACGAGCAGTACTTC. The full variable domain, its missing parts supplied by reference TRBV7-9 and TRBJ2-7, is DTGVSQNPRHKITKRGQNVTFRCDPISEHNRLYWYRQTLGQGPEFLTYFQNEAQLEKSRLLSDRFSAERPKGSFSTLEIQRTEQGDSAMYLCASSYSGGADEQYFGPGTRLTVT.